The 26 T cell receptor beta chains in this list originate from one sample, sequenced in a study of blood T cell repertoires in COVID-19. Assay: immunoSEQ multiplex PCR; the TCRdb copy retains only in-frame clones and omits some. The sample lists 150,000 to 200,000 clones; 88% were seen once. The specimen sequenced was peripheral blood. The receptors derive from a man in his forties with active or convalescent COVID-19.

The chain combines TRBV30 with TRBJ2-1; D unclear. The CDR3 consists of 14 residues. With 3 bases removed from V and 0 bases from J, the gap between germline ends came to 9 bases. Germline lookup yields CDR1 GTSNPN and CDR2 SVGIG (reference sequence). The CDR3 sequence is CAWRGTTSYNEQFF. For the CDR3, the DNA is TGTGCCTGGAGGGGCACCACCTCCTACAATGAGCAGTTCTTC.

V gene TRBV29-1 combines with J gene TRBJ2-7; 7 bases are shared with TRBD1. V gave up 6 bases and J gave up 3 bases; unmatched junction bases: 11. Germline CDR1 SQVTM, CDR2 ANQGSEA. The CDR3 consists of 14 residues. The CDR3 loop is CSVQTGKKGYEQYF. The CDR3 DNA is TGCAGCGTACAGACAGGGAAAAAAGGCTACGAGCAGTACTTC.

The chain joins TRBV4-3 to TRBJ1-1; 9 positions agree with TRBD1. Germline CDR1 and CDR2: LGHNA and YSLEER. The CDR3 has 20 amino acids. Trimming took 0 bases from V and 0 from J; bases not matched to a gene: 14. CDR3 coding DNA: TGCGCCAGCAGCCAAGATCTACCGGGACAGGGATTGTGGGTGAACACTGAAGCTTTCTTT. It encodes CASSQDLPGQGLWVNTEAFF.

The chain links TRBV6-6 to TRBJ2-2, with 7 positions matching TRBD1. Looked up from germline, CDR1 is MNHNY and CDR2 is SVGAGI (reference sequence). Germline trimming cut 0 bases from V and 5 bases from J; bases unmatched to any gene: 0. The CDR3 contains 14 residues. DNA for the CDR3: TGTGCCAGCAGTTACTCGGACAGGACCGGGGAGCTGTTTTTT. Translation gives CASSYSDRTGELFF.

The genes are TRBV7-2 and TRBJ2-3, with a tentative D call TRBD2 (6 bases). The CDR3 extends over 17 amino acids. CDR1 and CDR2 (germline): SGHTA, FQGNSA. With 6 bases removed from V and 0 bases from J, the gap between germline ends came to 19 bases. CDR3: CASREGRGTTSTDTQYF. The CDR3 DNA sequence: TGTGCCAGCAGAGAAGGGCGGGGAACCACTAGCACAGATACGCAGTATTTT.

V gene TRBV7-2 combines with J gene TRBJ2-7, with TRBD1 matching 8 bases. The germline CDR1 and CDR2 sequences are SGHTA and FQGNSA. CDR3 size: 13 residues. Losses at the gene ends were 5 bases for V and 3 bases for J; bases not matched to a gene: 3. The CDR3 loop is CASSKDRVYEQYF. The CDR3 DNA sequence: TGTGCCAGCAGCAAGGACAGGGTCTACGAGCAGTACTTC.

V and J are TRBV25-1 and TRBJ2-7; TRBD1 matches 9 bases. Losses at the gene ends were 8 bases for V and 4 bases for J; bases not matched to a gene: 15. Germline CDR1 reads MGHDK; CDR2 reads SYGVNS. There are 16 residues in the CDR3. CDR3 sequence reads: CASEGSLDRGPYEQYF. In nucleotides, the CDR3 is TGTGCCAGCGAGGGGTCCCTGGACAGGGGACCATACGAGCAGTACTTC.

The rearrangement links TRBV3-1 (or the pseudogene TRBV3-2) to TRBJ1-4; 9 nucleotides align to TRBD1. V dropped 5 bases and J dropped 8; count of bases not matched to a gene: 3. CDR1 LGHDT and CDR2 YNNKEL come from the germline V gene (reference sequence). This CDR3 contains 13 residues. The chain's CDR3 is CASSGTGREKLFF. CDR3 DNA sequence: TGTGCCAGCAGCGGGACAGGGAGAGAAAAACTGTTTTTT.

This chain joins TRBV11-3 and TRBJ2-7; TRBD1 matches 7 bases. With V trimmed by 2 bases and J by 0 bases, 7 bases remained unmatched. The CDR3 is made up of 16 amino acids. Germline assignment: CDR1 SGHNT and CDR2 YENEEA. Here the CDR3 reads CASSLRDRANSYEQYF. For the CDR3, the DNA is TGTGCCAGCAGCTTACGAGACAGGGCGAACTCCTACGAGCAGTACTTC.

This sequence joins TRBV5-1 and TRBJ1-5, with TRBD1 identical over 7 bases. From germline, CDR1 is SGHRS and CDR2 YFSETQ. The CDR3 covers 16 residues. Unmatched junction bases numbered 9, after V lost 2 bases and J lost 4 bases. In DNA, the CDR3 is TGCGCCAGCAGCTTAGGACCGGGACAGTTTAATCAGCCCCAGCATTTT. Residues: CASSLGPGQFNQPQHF. Together with reference TRBV5-1 and TRBJ1-5, the CDR3 gives the full variable domain: KAGVTQTPRYLIKTRGQQVTLSCSPISGHRSVSWYQQTPGQGLQFLFEYFSETQRNKGNFPGRFSGRQFSNSRSEMNVSTLELGDSALYLCASSLGPGQFNQPQHFGDGTRLSIL.

The rearrangement uses TRBV19 and TRBJ2-7, with D perhaps matching TRBD2 (5 bases). V lost 2 bases and J lost 0, with 11 bases in between. Germline-derived CDR1 and CDR2 are LNHDA and SQIVND (reference sequence). This CDR3 spans 15 amino acids. CDR3 residues: CASSISGIDSYEQYF. The CDR3 DNA sequence: TGTGCCAGTAGTATATCGGGAATTGACTCCTACGAGCAGTACTTC.

The chain uses TRBV7-2 and TRBJ1-2; 8 bases are a match to TRBD1. Germline V gene lookup returns CDR1 SGHTA and CDR2 FQGNSA. The CDR3 has 14 amino acids. V was pared by 4 bases and J by 10 bases, with 11 bases of the junction left unmatched. The CDR3 loop is CASSSKTGTGLYTF. Written as DNA, the CDR3 is TGTGCCAGCAGCTCAAAAACCGGGACAGGACTCTACACCTTC.

V gene TRBV11-3 combines with J gene TRBJ1-2; D gene ambiguous. The V end lost 4 bases, the J end lost 4 bases, and 19 bases lay between the germline ends. Germline V gene lookup returns CDR1 SGHNT and CDR2 YENEEA. The CDR3 is 16 residues long. The CDR3 is CASSSTPSLAFYGYTF. The CDR3 nucleotides are TGTGCCAGCAGCTCTACCCCTTCCCTTGCCTTCTATGGCTACACCTTC.

The chain employs TRBV3-1 (or the pseudogene TRBV3-2) and TRBJ2-1, with 9 bases identical to TRBD2. The V segment lost 1 base and the J segment 3 bases; nucleotides outside the gene matches: 7. Germline V gives CDR1 LGHDT, CDR2 YNNKEL (reference sequence). The CDR3 runs 17 residues. The CDR3 bases are TGTGCCAGCAGCCAAGGCCAGCGGGGGGCAGGCTACAATGAGCAGTTCTTC. This encodes CASSQGQRGAGYNEQFF.

This clone was picked up a small number of times. The rearrangement links TRBV6-5 to TRBJ1-2, with 8 bases that match TRBD1. Germline trimming cut 2 bases from V and 7 bases from J; bases unmatched to any gene: 6. Per the germline V gene, CDR1 is MNHEY and CDR2 is SVGAGI. The CDR3 contains 14 residues. This CDR3 is CASSYVQGAVGYTF. The CDR3 coding sequence is TGTGCCAGCAGTTACGTCCAGGGGGCGGTTGGCTACACCTTC.

The rearrangement joins TRBV7-2 to TRBJ2-5; TRBD2 is a possible D gene (5 bases). Germline loops: CDR1 SGHTA, CDR2 FQGNSA. V lost 2 bases and J lost 0, with 10 bases in between. CDR3 length: 15 amino acids. This chain's CDR3 is CASSLSRAHQETQYF. The CDR3 DNA sequence: TGTGCCAGCAGCTTATCGAGGGCCCACCAAGAGACCCAGTACTTC.

This sequence joins TRBV28 and TRBJ1-3, with TRBD1 matching 8 bases. With V trimmed by 4 bases and J by 0 bases, 8 bases remained unmatched. The length of the CDR3 is 17 residues. Germline-derived CDR1 and CDR2 are MDHEN and SYDVKM. The CDR3 region is CASSSPRTGSSGNTIYF. For the CDR3, the DNA is TGTGCCAGCAGTTCCCCCCGGACAGGGAGCTCTGGAAACACCATATATTTT.

The chain carries TRBV15 and TRBJ2-7, with 8 bases that match TRBD2. This CDR3 is 14 amino acids long. Germline CDR1 LNHNV, CDR2 YYDKDF (reference sequence). J lost 5 bases, V lost 2 bases, and 5 bases had no gene match. The CDR3 DNA reads as TGTGCCACCAGCAGAAGCGGGGGAGACCACGAGCAGTACTTC. Its translation is CATSRSGGDHEQYF.

This chain joins TRBV7-6 and TRBJ1-6; D perhaps matches TRBD1 (6 bases). CDR3 size: 15 residues. The germline CDR1 and CDR2 sequences are SGHVS and FNYEAQ. With 1 base removed from V and 7 bases from J, the gap between germline ends came to 11 bases. The CDR3 region is CASSLGQGMNSPLHF. In nucleotides, the CDR3 is TGTGCCAGCAGCTTAGGTCAGGGGATGAATTCACCCCTCCACTTT.

The V gene is TRBV9, the J gene TRBJ2-1; TRBD2 matches 13 bases. V gave up 4 bases and J gave up 3 bases; unmatched junction bases: 1. The germline gives CDR1 SGDLS, CDR2 YYNGEE. CDR3 length: 15 residues. CDR3 protein: CASSRTSGGYNEQFF. DNA for the CDR3: TGTGCCAGCAGCCGGACTAGCGGGGGCTACAATGAGCAGTTCTTC.

This chain uses TRBV19 with TRBJ1-2, with 8 bases matching TRBD1. Germline-derived CDR1 and CDR2 are LNHDA and SQIVND (reference sequence). This CDR3 region has 13 residues. V lost 2 bases and J lost 7; bases outside the gene matches: 3. In nucleotides, the CDR3 is TGTGCCAGTAGTATACAGGGGGCTGGTGGCTACACCTTC. Translation: CASSIQGAGGYTF.

The rearrangement links TRBV15 to TRBJ2-1, with 9 nucleotides matching TRBD2. This CDR3 has 17 residues. V shed 2 bases, J shed 9 bases, and the junction held 14 bases outside the gene matches. Germline V CDR1 and CDR2: LNHNV, YYDKDF (reference sequence). CDR3 region: CATSRSGGAGGRSEQFF. CDR3 coding DNA: TGTGCCACCAGCAGATCCGGCGGGGCGGGAGGGCGAAGTGAGCAGTTCTTC. The complete variable domain, with remaining parts taken from reference TRBV15 and TRBJ2-1, reads DAMVIQNPRYQVTQFGKPVTLSCSQTLNHNVMYWYQQKSSQAPKLLFHYYDKDFNNEADTPDNFQSRRPNTSFCFLDIRSPGLGDTAMYLCATSRSGGAGGRSEQFFGPGTRLTVL.

The chain uses TRBV12-3 or TRBV12-4 and TRBJ2-7; 7 bases fit TRBD1. After removal of 6 bases from V and 7 bases from J, the junction contained 9 bases not matched to a gene. CDR3 length equals 13 residues. CDR3 in amino acids: CASSPRQGREQYF. The DNA for the CDR3 is TGTGCCAGCAGCCCTCGACAGGGTAGGGAGCAGTACTTC.

The V call is TRBV30, the J call TRBJ2-7, with D possibly TRBD2 on 6 matching bases. The V gene lost 3 bases and the J gene lost 2 bases, with 26 bases spanning the gap. This CDR3 is 18 amino acids long. The germline V gene has CDR1 GTSNPN and CDR2 SVGIG (reference sequence). CDR3 loop: CAWSGPSPPGPGAYEQYF. CDR3 sequence (DNA): TGTGCCTGGAGCGGTCCATCCCCGCCGGGGCCGGGGGCCTACGAGCAGTACTTC.

The V and J genes are TRBV5-6 and TRBJ2-7; the D gene is possibly TRBD1 (6 bases). From germline, CDR1 is SGHDT and CDR2 YYEEEE. The CDR3 covers 14 residues. Trimming shortened V by 6 bases and J by 3 bases, and 16 bases separated the two germline ends. In DNA form, the CDR3 reads TGTGCCAGCACCCTCGCCCTAGGGGGCTACGAGCAGTACTTC. It specifies CASTLALGGYEQYF.

V and J are TRBV29-1 and TRBJ1-1; TRBD1 matches at 9 bases. The V gene's germline CDR1 is SQVTM and CDR2 ANQGSEA. J gave up 7 bases and V 6 bases, and 6 bases lay outside the gene matches. CDR3 length: 12 residues. In DNA form, the CDR3 reads TGCAGCGTAGACAGGGGGGGAGTTGAAGCTTTCTTT. Its translation: CSVDRGGVEAFF.